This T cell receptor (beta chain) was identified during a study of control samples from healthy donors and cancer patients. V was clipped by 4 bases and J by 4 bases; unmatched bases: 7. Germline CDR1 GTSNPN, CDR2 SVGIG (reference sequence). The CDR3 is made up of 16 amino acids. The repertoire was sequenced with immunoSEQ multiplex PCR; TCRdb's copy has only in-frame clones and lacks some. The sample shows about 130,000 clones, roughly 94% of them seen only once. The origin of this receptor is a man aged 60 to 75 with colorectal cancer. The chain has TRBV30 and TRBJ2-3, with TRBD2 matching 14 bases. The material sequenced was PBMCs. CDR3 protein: CAWTTGLAGASDTQYF. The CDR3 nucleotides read TGTGCCTGGACCACGGGACTAGCGGGGGCCTCAGATACGCAGTATTTT.